The 19 T cell receptor beta chains below all came from one sample that was sequenced in a study of post-analysis software for immune sequencing data. Incorporated into the TCR beta cDNA libraries were unique molecular identifiers, which served to reduce PCR and sequencing biases. TCRdb independently ran MiXCR on the PCR reads; one entry per CDR3 protein. Of about 200,000 distinct CDR3 sequences listed, 29% are singletons. General study findings and limits: Roughly 5 TRBV segments occurring more often in patients than controls included TRBV5-6, TRBV5-1 and TRBV20-1.

These receptors lack a known antigen. The source material was blood. The receptors shown here come from a girl aged 2-17 years with multiple sclerosis.

Regarding this clonotype: One base away lies a much larger clone, so this may be a sequencing read error. This chain joins TRBV12-3 or TRBV12-4 and TRBJ2-4; D possibly corresponds to TRBD2 (7 bases). The end of the DNA is better explained by TRBJ2-7, so the J call may be wrong. This CDR3 is 15 amino acids long. The DNA of the CDR3 is TGTGCCGGCAATCCTTCGGGCGGGGGCCCCTACGAGCAGTACTTC. The encoded protein is CAGNPSGGGPYEQYF.

About this clonotype: Possible read error: a much larger clone is one base away. The chain links TRBV7-8 to TRBJ2-4, with 14 bases matching TRBD2. The CDR3 sequence is 15 residues long. Germline V lookup: CDR1 SGHVS, CDR2 FQNEAQ. The CDR3 DNA reads as TGTGCCAGCAGCCCGGGACTAGCGGGAGTCCCATCTCGGAACTTC. Translating it yields CASSPGLAGVPSRNF.

This sequence joins TRBV7-8 and TRBJ2-2, with D uncertain. CDR1 SGHVS and CDR2 FQNEAQ come from the germline V gene. The CDR3 extends over 13 amino acids. V shed 1 base and J shed 9 bases, with 9 bases lying between them. CDR3 in DNA: TGTGCCAGCAGCTTAGGGTGGGTCAGGGAGCTGTTTTTT. This encodes CASSLGWVRELFF.

The sample holds a few counts of this clonotype. The chain has TRBV12-3 or TRBV12-4 and TRBJ1-1, with TRBD1 matching over 7 bases. After removal of 5 bases from V and 5 bases from J, the junction contained 8 bases not matched to a gene. This CDR3 is 14 amino acids long. This CDR3 is CASSQQGRGTEAFF. The CDR3 nucleotides read TGTGCCAGCAGTCAACAGGGGCGGGGGACTGAAGCTTTCTTT.

Only a few counts were recorded for this clonotype. The chain uses TRBV5-1 and TRBJ1-1; 12 nucleotides line up with TRBD1. This CDR3 is 15 amino acids long. Germline V gene data show CDR1 as SGHRS and CDR2 as YFSETQ. J lost 5 bases, V lost 4 bases, and 6 bases had no gene match. The CDR3 DNA sequence: TGCGCCAGCAGCGAACGGGACAGGGGGCGGACTGAAGCTTTCTTT. Translated, it gives CASSERDRGRTEAFF.

This clonotype was found many times. The J gene is TRBJ2-7, the V gene TRBV28; D may be TRBD2 (6 bases). Germline-derived CDR1 and CDR2 are MDHEN and SYDVKM. CDR3 length: 16 residues. The V end was cut by 3 bases, the J end by 1 base, with 16 bases between. CDR3 DNA sequence: TGTGCCAGCAGTTTGGGCGGGGTCGGCAGGTCCTACGAGCAGTACTTC. Protein: CASSLGGVGRSYEQYF.

This chain connects TRBV7-9 to TRBJ2-3; 9 bases align to TRBD2. Trimming removed 2 bases from V and 5 bases from J; junction bases left unmatched: 5. Germline values: CDR1 SEHNR, CDR2 FQNEAQ (reference sequence). The CDR3 has 15 amino acids. The DNA for the CDR3 is TGTGCCAGCAGCTTACTAGCGGGATATGGAGATACGCAGTATTTT. Its translation is CASSLLAGYGDTQYF.

This clonotype was counted many times. The CDR3 loop reads CSAWTSGSSYNEQFF. DNA of the CDR3: TGCAGTGCCTGGACTAGCGGGAGCTCCTACAATGAGCAGTTCTTC. The chain combines TRBV20-1 with TRBJ2-1; 13 bases fit TRBD2. This CDR3 spans 15 amino acids. Losses at the gene ends were 6 bases for V and 0 bases for J; bases not matched to a gene: 2. Germline V gene lookup returns CDR1 DFQATT and CDR2 SNEGSKA (reference sequence).

The rearrangement joins TRBV5-1 to TRBJ2-7; 7 bases map to TRBD2. This CDR3 comprises 17 residues. V was clipped by 0 bases and J by 1 base; unmatched bases: 10. CDR1 SGHRS and CDR2 YFSETQ come from the germline V gene. CDR3 sequence (DNA): TGCGCCAGCAGCTTGGCCAAGGCTAGCGGACTATCCTACGAGCAGTACTTC. The encoded protein is CASSLAKASGLSYEQYF.

V usage is TRBV12-3 or TRBV12-4 and J usage is TRBJ1-4; D unresolved. The CDR3 consists of 12 residues. The V end was cut by 3 bases, the J end by 8 bases, with 7 bases between. The CDR3 sequence is CASSFIREKLFF. The CDR3 DNA reads TGTGCCAGCAGTTTTATCCGGGAAAAACTGTTTTTT.

V usage is TRBV5-8 and J usage is TRBJ2-7; 7 bases line up with TRBD2. This CDR3 region has 15 residues. Germline V CDR1 and CDR2: SGHTS, YDEGEE. After removal of 0 bases from V and 5 bases from J, the junction contained 8 bases not matched to a gene. The CDR3 loop is CASSLATSLWNEQYF. The CDR3 nucleotides read TGTGCCAGCAGCTTGGCGACTAGCCTTTGGAACGAGCAGTACTTC.

With respect to this clonotype: A much larger clone differs from this one at a single base, so this may be a read error. The genes are TRBV20-1 and TRBJ2-4; 8 nucleotides match TRBD2. The V gene end was trimmed by 3 bases and the J gene end by 14 bases; junction bases not matched to a gene: 9. CDR3 length: 12 residues. CDR1 is DFQATT, CDR2 SNEGSKA, per germline (reference sequence). The CDR3 loop reads CSARMAGGPKYF. The CDR3 bases are TGCAGTGCTAGGATGGCGGGAGGTCCAAAGTACTTC.

To note about this clonotype: A single base separates this from a much larger clone, so it may be a read error. The chain is built from TRBV30 and TRBJ2-5; TRBD1 matches at 10 bases. The end of the DNA is better explained by TRBJ2-7, so the J call may be wrong. The CDR3 consists of 13 residues. Germline CDR1 is GTSNPN and CDR2 is SVGIG (reference sequence). The CDR3 region is CAGSRTGGHEQYF. The CDR3 DNA is TGTGCCGGGAGCCGGACAGGGGGTCACGAGCAGTACTTC.

V is TRBV29-1 and J is TRBJ2-4; TRBD2 agrees at 11 bases. The DNA end is a closer match to TRBJ2-7, so the J assignment may be wrong. The CDR3 loop spans 14 amino acids. CDR1 is SQVTM, CDR2 ANQGSEA, per germline. CDR3 DNA: TGCAGCGTTGAGACTAGCGGGGAATCCTACGAGCAGTACTTC. Amino acids: CSVETSGESYEQYF.

The V call is TRBV2, the J call TRBJ2-3; D perhaps matches TRBD2 (5 bases). The CDR3 is made up of 16 amino acids. Germline V gene sequence: CDR1 SNHLY, CDR2 FYNNEI. The V end lost 3 bases, the J end lost 4 bases, and 17 bases lay between the germline ends. The DNA of the CDR3 is TGTGCCAGCAGTGAGGGAGTCGCCCCTGGGGCAGATACGCAGTATTTT. This sequence encodes CASSEGVAPGADTQYF.

V gene TRBV11-2 combines with J gene TRBJ1-6, with a possible D match to TRBD1 (5 bases). The germline V and J ends were trimmed by 2 bases and 9 bases, with 8 bases remaining between them. The CDR3 contains 13 residues. CDR1 is SGHAT and CDR2 is FQNNGV in the germline V gene. The CDR3 loop reads CASSLNQGSPLHF. CDR3 DNA: TGTGCCAGCAGCTTAAATCAGGGTTCACCCCTCCACTTT.

This rearrangement joins TRBV5-1 to TRBJ1-2; 9 bases fit TRBD1. Germline CDR1 is SGHRS and CDR2 is YFSETQ. Trimming removed 4 bases from V and 12 bases from J; junction bases left unmatched: 13. This CDR3 is built from 14 residues. The chain's CDR3 is CASSDQDRGWGNTF. In nucleotides, the CDR3 is TGCGCCAGCAGCGATCAGGACAGGGGATGGGGCAACACCTTC.

As for this clonotype: A single base separates this from a much larger clone, so it may be a read error. The chain uses TRBV7-2 and TRBJ2-7; TRBD1 aligns across 7 bases. From germline, CDR1 is SGHTA and CDR2 FQGNSA. The CDR3 covers 14 residues. V lost 11 bases to trimming and J lost 3 bases; unmatched junction nucleotides: 13. The CDR3 coding sequence is TGTGCCTGCACCCCAAGGACAGGACGCTACGAGCAGTACTTC. It specifies CACTPRTGRYEQYF.

A few counts support this clonotype. The chain links TRBV11-2 to TRBJ2-3; D is perhaps TRBD2 (6 bases). Germline V gene lookup returns CDR1 SGHAT and CDR2 FQNNGV. The germline V and J ends were trimmed by 5 bases and 5 bases, with 14 bases remaining between them. The CDR3 has 14 residues. CDR3 amino acids: CASSRVGRIDTQYF. CDR3 sequence (DNA): TGTGCCAGCAGCCGAGTAGGGAGGATAGATACGCAGTATTTT.